This TCR beta chain was captured by sequencing in a study of T cells in Graves' hyperthyroidism and ophthalmopathy. This clonotype was seen a few times. Deletions cut 0 bases from V and 5 bases from J, with 12 bases between. The CDR3 is 14 amino acids. CDR1 and CDR2 from the germline V gene are SGHRS and YFSETQ. From RNA transcripts, TCR beta CDR3 regions were amplified. A set of HTBI primers served as the primers for a first-round RT-PCR of the TCR CDR3. TCRdb passed the multiplex PCR reads through MiXCR, listing each CDR3 protein once. Among approximately 600,000 distinct CDR3 sequences listed, about 15% were seen once.

The sequence was collected from a woman aged 40-49 years with Graves' ophthalmopathy. Sequencing input: blood. V gene TRBV5-1 combines with J gene TRBJ2-7; tentatively, D is TRBD1 (5 bases). CDR3 nucleotides: TGCGCCAGCAGCTTGGAGGGCAGGGATAACGAGCAGTACTTC. Translation gives CASSLEGRDNEQYF.